Listed here are 31 T cell receptor beta chains from one sample, sequenced in a study of cytomegalovirus exposure and HLA in healthy donors. PCR was performed using 60 Vbeta and 13 Jbeta primers. Only in-frame clones appear in the TCRdb table, and some are missing; sequencing was by immunoSEQ multiplex PCR. The sample has 110,000 to 150,000 clones, about 80% seen once. Specimen: PBMCs. Receptors originate from a man aged 18 to 30 in good health and CMV-seronegative.

The V and J genes are TRBV30 and TRBJ2-7; D is perhaps TRBD1 (6 bases). Deletions cut 4 bases from V and 1 base from J, with 11 bases between. The CDR3 contains 13 residues. Per germline, CDR1 GTSNPN and CDR2 SVGIG (reference sequence). CDR3 DNA sequence: TGTGCCTGGACTGCAGGGGTTTCCTACGAGCAGTACTTC. It is translated as CAWTAGVSYEQYF.

The CDR3, as DNA: TGTGCCAGCAGTGTACTGGGGGCCTACTACGAGCAGTACTTC. The encoded protein is CASSVLGAYYEQYF. This chain links TRBV2 with TRBJ2-5; a possible D gene is TRBD1 (6 bases). The DNA end favors TRBJ2-7, so the J call may be wrong. Germline V lookup: CDR1 SNHLY, CDR2 FYNNEI. The CDR3 runs 14 residues.

As for this clone: Other nucleotide sequences from this sample produce the same CDR3. The CDR3 sequence is CSVERQGDYGYTF. In DNA, the CDR3 is TGCAGCGTTGAGCGACAGGGGGACTATGGCTACACCTTC. The V call is TRBV29-1, the J call TRBJ1-2, with 9 bases aligning to TRBD1. CDR1 and CDR2 (germline): SQVTM, ANQGSEA. The CDR3 runs 13 residues. With V trimmed by 3 bases and J by 3 bases, 2 bases remained unmatched.

This chain connects TRBV5-1 to TRBJ2-2; 7 bases agree with TRBD1. Germline V lookup: CDR1 SGHRS, CDR2 YFSETQ. With 1 base clipped from V and 0 bases from J, the junction kept 9 bases outside the gene matches. The CDR3 covers 18 residues. The CDR3 DNA reads as TGCGCCAGCAGCTTGCCGGGACAGATCACCTCGAACACCGGGGAGCTGTTTTTT. Protein sequence: CASSLPGQITSNTGELFF. The whole variable domain, remainder taken from reference TRBV5-1 and TRBJ2-2, is KAGVTQTPRYLIKTRGQQVTLSCSPISGHRSVSWYQQTPGQGLQFLFEYFSETQRNKGNFPGRFSGRQFSNSRSEMNVSTLELGDSALYLCASSLPGQITSNTGELFFGEGSRLTVL.

V is TRBV10-2 and J is TRBJ1-4; perhaps TRBD1 as D (6 bases). The CDR3 consists of 16 residues. Trimming pared 0 bases from V and 5 bases from J, leaving 13 bases between. CDR1 is WSHSY, CDR2 SAAADI, per germline. The chain's CDR3 is CASSESEGGGNEKLFF. The CDR3 DNA is TGCGCCAGCAGTGAGTCGGAAGGGGGGGGCAATGAAAAACTGTTTTTT.

The table lists this clone with a few counts. This chain uses TRBV7-9 with TRBJ2-3; D possibly corresponds to TRBD2 (6 bases). V shed 5 bases and J shed 0 bases, with 18 bases lying between them. The CDR3 spans 17 residues. CDR1 is SEHNR, CDR2 FQNEAQ, per germline (reference sequence). CDR3 sequence: CASSLDVAATSTDTQYF. CDR3 sequence (DNA): TGTGCCAGCAGCCTAGACGTAGCGGCTACTAGCACAGATACGCAGTATTTT. Drawing the rest from reference TRBV7-9 and TRBJ2-3, the complete variable domain is DTGVSQNPRHKITKRGQNVTFRCDPISEHNRLYWYRQTLGQGPEFLTYFQNEAQLEKSRLLSDRFSAERPKGSFSTLEIQRTEQGDSAMYLCASSLDVAATSTDTQYFGPGTRLTVL.

The genes are TRBV5-1 and TRBJ2-1; 9 bases match TRBD2. The length of the CDR3 is 17 residues. The trim removed 1 base at V and 7 bases at J, leaving 12 bases unmatched. Germline-derived CDR1 and CDR2 are SGHRS and YFSETQ. As DNA, the CDR3 is TGCGCCAGCAGCTTGCAGGTTTTAGCGGGAGCCGGGAATGAGCAGTTCTTC. It specifies CASSLQVLAGAGNEQFF.

The table lists this clone with a few counts. The rearrangement links TRBV7-9 to TRBJ2-7, with D possibly matching TRBD2 (6 bases). Germline CDR1 and CDR2: SEHNR and FQNEAQ (reference sequence). The length of the CDR3 is 12 residues. V lost 5 bases and J lost 3, with 8 bases in between. As DNA, the CDR3 is TGTGCCAGCAGCAGACTAGTCTACGAGCAGTACTTC. Protein sequence: CASSRLVYEQYF.

This clone was seen once. V and J are TRBV29-1 and TRBJ1-2; 7 bases match TRBD1. With V trimmed by 7 bases and J by 4 bases, 9 bases remained unmatched. CDR3 size: 13 residues. The germline V gene encodes CDR1 SQVTM and CDR2 ANQGSEA. CDR3 in DNA: TGCAGCGCTACGGGACAGACCATCTATGGCTACACCTTC. Its protein product is CSATGQTIYGYTF.

The chain links TRBV28 to TRBJ2-7, with D possibly being TRBD1 (5 bases). Germline V lookup: CDR1 MDHEN, CDR2 SYDVKM. Deletions cut 2 bases from V and 6 bases from J, with 14 bases between. This CDR3 is built from 14 residues. CDR3 loop: CASSLRTPSSEQYF. CDR3 DNA: TGTGCCAGCAGTTTAAGGACACCGAGCAGCGAGCAGTACTTC. Looking up the rest from reference TRBV28 and TRBJ2-7 gives the full variable domain: DVKVTQSSRYLVKRTGEKVFLECVQDMDHENMFWYRQDPGLGLRLIYFSYDVKMKEKGDIPEGYSVSREKKERFSLILESASTNQTSMYLCASSLRTPSSEQYFGPGTRLTVT.

This sequence joins TRBV28 and TRBJ2-2, with a weak D call TRBD2 (5 bases). Per germline, CDR1 MDHEN and CDR2 SYDVKM. This CDR3 region has 14 residues. Trimming took 5 bases from V and 6 from J, leaving 13 bases between them. The CDR3 nucleotides are TGTGCCAGCAGTCCCCACACGCGGGCCGGGGAGCTGTTTTTT. This gives the protein CASSPHTRAGELFF.

V usage is TRBV9 and J usage is TRBJ1-4; D is undetermined. CDR1 is SGDLS and CDR2 is YYNGEE in the germline V gene. Trimming shortened V by 3 bases and J by 7 bases, and 13 bases separated the two germline ends. The length of the CDR3 is 14 residues. The DNA of the CDR3 is TGTGCCAGCAGCGCCACCGTGGGAGGTGAAAAACTGTTTTTT. Encoded protein: CASSATVGGEKLFF.

The rearrangement joins TRBV7-3 to TRBJ2-6, with TRBD2 as a possible D gene (6 bases). Germline CDR1 reads SGHTA; CDR2 reads FQGTGA. V shed 7 bases and J shed 1 base, with 8 bases lying between them. This CDR3 spans 14 amino acids. The CDR3 DNA sequence: TGTGCCAGCAAGGGAGGATCTGGGGCCAACGTCCTGACTTTC. Residues: CASKGGSGANVLTF.

This clone has just one count. The V call is TRBV7-2, the J call TRBJ2-6, with 9 bases fitting TRBD1. Germline CDR1 and CDR2: SGHTA and FQGNSA. The CDR3 has 18 amino acids. V lost 5 bases and J lost 0; bases outside the gene matches: 8. The CDR3 bases are TGTGCCAGCAGCCCAAACAGGGGGCTTTCCTCTGGGGCCAACGTCCTGACTTTC. Its protein product is CASSPNRGLSSGANVLTF.

This rearrangement joins TRBV18 to TRBJ2-7, with 14 positions matching TRBD2. V was pared by 5 bases and J by 6 bases, with 3 bases of the junction left unmatched. Germline values: CDR1 KGHSH, CDR2 LQKENI. The CDR3 is made up of 14 amino acids. DNA of the CDR3: TGTGCCAGCTCATTGGGACTAGCGGGAGTCGAGCAGTACTTC. Amino acid sequence: CASSLGLAGVEQYF.

This clone was found a few times. The V call is TRBV5-6, the J call TRBJ1-1; 7 bases line up with TRBD1. This CDR3 has 16 amino acids. CDR1 is SGHDT and CDR2 is YYEEEE in the germline V gene. Trimming at V came to 0 bases and at J to 0 bases, leaving 5 bases not matched to a gene. For the CDR3, the DNA is TGTGCCAGCAGCTTGGAGTGGACAGGACTGAACACTGAAGCTTTCTTT. Translation: CASSLEWTGLNTEAFF.

The gene calls are TRBV11-3 and TRBJ1-2; D is undetermined. CDR3 size: 15 residues. Germline-derived CDR1 and CDR2 are SGHNT and YENEEA. The germline V and J ends were trimmed by 0 bases and 5 bases, with 13 bases remaining between them. CDR3 loop: CASSLDFQARYGYTF. DNA for the CDR3: TGTGCCAGCAGCTTAGATTTCCAGGCCCGGTATGGCTACACCTTC.

The chain has TRBV30 and TRBJ2-1; 12 bases fit TRBD2. CDR3 length: 19 amino acids. V shed 3 bases, J shed 10 bases, and the junction held 22 bases outside the gene matches. The germline V gene has CDR1 GTSNPN and CDR2 SVGIG (reference sequence). CDR3 sequence: CAWSALLYSLAGGPNEQFF. The CDR3 DNA reads as TGTGCCTGGAGCGCACTTCTTTACTCTCTAGCGGGAGGGCCAAACGAGCAGTTCTTC.

This chain links TRBV5-4 with TRBJ2-5; tentatively, D is TRBD2 (6 bases). V was cut by 7 bases and J by 2 bases, with 15 bases left in between. CDR1 is SGHNT and CDR2 is YYREEE in the germline V gene (reference sequence). CDR3 length: 14 amino acids. The CDR3 protein is CASALPGGQETQYF. DNA for the CDR3: TGTGCCAGCGCCCTACCCGGGGGTCAAGAGACCCAGTACTTC.

Points on this clone: One end of the junction is discordant with germline, which a read error may explain. The chain links TRBV7-9 to TRBJ2-6, with D possibly being TRBD2 (7 bases). The CDR3 length is 17 residues. The V gene's germline CDR1 is SEHNR and CDR2 FQNEAQ (reference sequence). The CDR3 sequence is CSSSLWGGGSGANVLTF. For the CDR3, the DNA is TGTTCCAGCAGCTTATGGGGGGGCGGTTCTGGGGCCAACGTCCTGACTTTC.

The rearrangement uses TRBV6-5 and TRBJ1-4; 7 bases are shared with TRBD1. The V segment lost 2 bases and the J segment 6 bases; nucleotides outside the gene matches: 6. The germline V gene has CDR1 MNHEY and CDR2 SVGAGI. This CDR3 spans 15 amino acids. This chain's CDR3 is CASSYTTTGYEKLFF. The CDR3 bases are TGTGCCAGCAGTTACACAACGACAGGGTATGAAAAACTGTTTTTT.

The chain employs TRBV5-4 and TRBJ1-1, with D hard to call. Germline V gives CDR1 SGHNT, CDR2 YYREEE (reference sequence). V was trimmed by 3 bases and J by 2 bases, leaving 14 bases between them. This CDR3 region has 15 residues. The CDR3 region is CASSSPPGRNTEAFF. The CDR3 bases are TGTGCCAGCAGCTCGCCCCCTGGGAGAAACACTGAAGCTTTCTTT.

The chain couples TRBV29-1 to TRBJ2-5; weak D call: TRBD2 (5 bases). Germline V gene lookup returns CDR1 SQVTM and CDR2 ANQGSEA. The CDR3 extends over 15 amino acids. The V and J ends lost 5 bases and 4 bases respectively, with 20 bases between them. This chain's CDR3 is CSVIRTPSARETQYF. The CDR3 nucleotides are TGCAGCGTTATAAGGACTCCCTCGGCCCGAGAGACCCAGTACTTC.

This clone occurred once. The chain combines TRBV6-6 with TRBJ1-5, with D perhaps TRBD1 (6 bases). Germline loops: CDR1 MNHNY, CDR2 SVGAGI (reference sequence). The CDR3 contains 15 residues. V gave up 6 bases and J gave up 2 bases, with 14 bases separating them. The CDR3 DNA reads as TGTGCCAGCAGAAAACAGGGTCGGGGCAATCAGCCCCAGCATTTT. It yields the protein CASRKQGRGNQPQHF.

The J gene is TRBJ1-4, the V gene TRBV5-1; D is possibly TRBD1 (5 bases). V was trimmed by 4 bases and J by 0 bases, leaving 16 bases between them. The CDR3 is made up of 17 amino acids. The germline CDR1 and CDR2 sequences are SGHRS and YFSETQ. This CDR3 is CASSGGQGPATNEKLFF. CDR3 bases: TGCGCCAGCAGCGGTGGACAAGGCCCTGCAACTAATGAAAAACTGTTTTTT.

The J gene is TRBJ1-5, the V gene TRBV18; D not resolved. This CDR3 has 13 amino acids. The V and J ends lost 2 bases and 9 bases respectively, with 11 bases between them. The germline CDR1 and CDR2 sequences are KGHSH and LQKENI. The CDR3 protein is CASSPSSLGPQHF. The DNA for the CDR3 is TGTGCCAGCTCACCATCAAGCCTTGGGCCCCAGCATTTT.

The chain links TRBV28 to TRBJ2-1, with TRBD2 identical over 8 bases. The CDR3 totals 12 residues. Trimming cost V 9 bases and J 5 bases; bases outside gene matches: 3. Germline loops: CDR1 MDHEN, CDR2 SYDVKM. CDR3: CASFSGNNEQFF. CDR3 coding DNA: TGTGCCAGTTTTAGCGGGAACAATGAGCAGTTCTTC. Full variable domain (remainder filled in from reference TRBV28 and TRBJ2-1): DVKVTQSSRYLVKRTGEKVFLECVQDMDHENMFWYRQDPGLGLRLIYFSYDVKMKEKGDIPEGYSVSREKKERFSLILESASTNQTSMYLCASFSGNNEQFFGPGTRLTVL.

Details on this clone: The sample carries other DNA sequences with the same CDR3. The chain's CDR3 is CASSPGQGNEKLFF. The CDR3 DNA reads TGTGCCAGCTCACCAGGGCAGGGTAATGAAAAACTGTTTTTT. The chain couples TRBV18 to TRBJ1-4; D possibly corresponds to TRBD1 (5 bases). Trimming took 2 bases from V and 4 from J, leaving 8 bases between them. This CDR3 has 14 residues. Germline V gives CDR1 KGHSH, CDR2 LQKENI.

The chain employs TRBV19 and TRBJ2-7; 9 bases match TRBD1. Germline values: CDR1 LNHDA, CDR2 SQIVND (reference sequence). With 5 bases clipped from V and 6 bases from J, the junction kept 11 bases outside the gene matches. The CDR3 is 15 residues long. This CDR3 reads CASSSPGQGESEQYF. The DNA of the CDR3 is TGTGCCAGTAGTTCGCCGGGACAGGGCGAGAGCGAGCAGTACTTC.

This chain joins TRBV7-3 and TRBJ2-3; D not resolved. Germline CDR1 SGHTA, CDR2 FQGTGA. The CDR3 length is 14 residues. With 3 bases removed from V and 4 bases from J, the gap between germline ends came to 11 bases. The CDR3 DNA sequence: TGTGCCAGCAGCTTGTTGGGCTTAGCAGATACGCAGTATTTT. Its protein product is CASSLLGLADTQYF.

The rearrangement uses TRBV19 and TRBJ2-7; a weak D match, TRBD2 (5 bases). CDR3 length: 15 residues. The ends were cut back, 3 bases at V and 0 bases at J, with 12 bases in the middle. CDR1 and CDR2 (germline): LNHDA, SQIVND (reference sequence). The CDR3 is CASSIGGYSSYEQYF. As DNA, the CDR3 is TGTGCCAGTAGTATCGGCGGGTATAGCTCCTACGAGCAGTACTTC.